This is a list of T cell receptor beta chains from one sample in a study of shared clonotypes between healthy human individuals. Libraries were prepared by immunoSEQ multiplex PCR; TCRdb keeps only in-frame clonotypes and omits some of them. In the table there are a few million clones, around 90% of which are singletons. The specimen was naive CD4+ T cells sorted from blood. The receptors here all came from a young man in good health. Each CDR3 is given without its conserved first and last residue. The order of the fields is J gene, V gene, CDR3 protein.

>TRBJ2-7|TRBV7-3
ASSLNGRGEVEQY
>TRBJ2-1|TRBV30
AWSATSGSYNEQF
>TRBJ1-1|TRBV6-5
ASSASGRDSRMAF
>TRBJ2-7|TRBV2
ASSESAREQY
>TRBJ2-1|TRBV25-1
ASSVAGGGSYNEQF
>TRBJ1-5|TRBV28
ASSLYGQPQH
>TRBJ2-1|TRBV14
ASSHRMTSGYNEQF
>TRBJ2-4|TRBV5-1
ASSLTAGIAKNIQY
>TRBJ1-3|TRBV11-2
ASSPGVAGNTIY
>TRBJ1-2|TRBV5-6
ASSGRDRGYGYT
>TRBJ2-7|TRBV28
ASRPGTGTYEQY
>TRBJ2-2|TRBV7-9
ASSSSGGRNTGELF
>TRBJ2-7|TRBV10-3
ASSYSHRGSYEQY
>TRBJ2-1|TRBV5-1
ASSSIPAGGSYNEQF
>TRBJ2-5|TRBV18
ASSPPGQETQY
>TRBJ2-5|TRBV6-5
ASSFRSGSETQY
>TRBJ1-2|TRBV2
ASSAGANWGYT
>TRBJ2-2|TRBV7-2
ASSLGSPGTGELF
>TRBJ2-5|TRBV5-1
ASSSGGQETQY
>TRBJ2-3|TRBV7-2
ASSLVLAGGNTQY
>TRBJ2-2|TRBV6-1
ASRTGGNTGELF
>TRBJ2-2|TRBV9
ASSARSTGELF
>TRBJ1-5|TRBV6-1
ASSARDRGFNQPQH
>TRBJ2-3|TRBV30
AGTSGSLSDTQY
>TRBJ2-5|TRBV6-5
ASSYRLGQETQY
>TRBJ2-1|TRBV14
ASSLVAGGPGEQF
>TRBJ2-2|TRBV7-2
ASSLAGTEGTGELF
>TRBJ2-7|TRBV4-1
ASSQDGGLAGSEQY
>TRBJ2-2|TRBV9
ASSAEGELF
>TRBJ2-5|TRBV6-5
ASSYGRIKWETQY
>TRBJ1-6|TRBV5-1
ASSGSFGLGNSPLH
>TRBJ1-4|TRBV29-1
SVERSGRETNEKLF
>TRBJ2-7|TRBV5-6
ASSRTGREQY
>TRBJ1-1|TRBV5-1
ASRDTPGGYTEAF
>TRBJ2-6|TRBV27
ASSRTGASGANVLT
>TRBJ2-7|TRBV27
ASSKWASGGVSYEQY
>TRBJ2-3|TRBV6-6
ASSPQSGVGTDTQY
>TRBJ1-6|TRBV9
ASSVVDRGPSPLH
>TRBJ2-6|TRBV11-2
AIQQPSGANVLT
>TRBJ1-2|TRBV9
ASSSGGVNGYT
>-|TRBV5-1
ASSLRTGQGAEQY
>TRBJ2-5|TRBV7-6
ASSYRQPGTSGSGVLETQY
>TRBJ2-1|TRBV4-1
ASSPLYTGLLNEQF
>TRBJ1-2|TRBV6-1
ASMDGYYGYT
>TRBJ2-3|TRBV27
ASRGGALGTQY
>TRBJ1-1|TRBV28
ASSFGRIFEAF
>TRBJ1-4|TRBV9
ASSAEAGLAEKLF
>TRBJ2-1|TRBV2
ASSRQGALNEQF
>TRBJ2-7|TRBV7-2
ASSLGPTSHEQY
>TRBJ1-2|TRBV6-6
ASSSRTGGGYT
>TRBJ2-5|TRBV5-1
ASSATGNQETQY
>TRBJ1-2|TRBV9
ASSAETHGYT
>TRBJ2-1|TRBV2
ASAGLAGAKSYNEQF
>TRBJ2-6|TRBV5-4
ASSPGGAWANVLT
>TRBJ1-1|TRBV2
ASSELRGAGTEAF
>TRBJ1-1|TRBV13
ASSLEPGAISEAF